This T cell receptor (beta chain) was profiled in a study of T cell responses to AZD1222 COVID-19 vaccine. Second-dose recipients at about 4 or about 12 weeks were treated as one pooled group. Turning to this clone: Its cognate antigen is unknown.

Here immunoSEQ multiplex PCR was the method, and the copy in TCRdb shows in-frame clones only, minus some. Of roughly 140,000 clones in the sample, about nine tenths are singletons; the top ten hold over 8%. Points from the study as a whole: Most donors were white British and more were female, and clonal diversity was possibly underestimated. Among AZD1222 vaccinees, only 6 or 7 were seropositive at baseline.

Source: peripheral blood, taken 28 days after the second AZD1222 dose. This sequence originates from an adult who received the AZD1222 COVID-19 vaccine.

Here the CDR3 reads CASSQDQGVPLHQPQHF. CDR3 in DNA: TGCGCCAGCAGCCAAGATCAAGGGGTCCCATTACATCAGCCCCAGCATTTT. J is TRBJ1-5 and V is TRBV4-1, with D possibly matching TRBD1 (5 bases). Trimming shortened V by 0 bases and J by 5 bases, and 17 bases separated the two germline ends. Germline CDR1 and CDR2: MGHRA and YSYEKL. There are 17 residues in the CDR3.